The 20 T cell receptor beta chains presented below share a single source sample, sequenced in a study of T cells in Graves' hyperthyroidism and ophthalmopathy. RNA transcripts gave rise to amplified TCR beta CDR3 regions. Carried out on the TCR CDR3, a first-round RT-PCR used the HTBI primer set. TCRdb fed the multiplex PCR reads into MiXCR, producing one record per CDR3 protein. The data hold 550,000 to 600,000 distinct CDR3 sequences, with 46% observed a single time. The sample consisted of peripheral blood or thyroid tissue (not recorded which). These receptors all stem from an adult woman with Graves' disease, either hyperthyroidism or ophthalmopathy (not recorded which).

The chain has TRBV4-1 and TRBJ2-2, with a weak D call TRBD2 (6 bases). Trimming took off 1 base at V and 5 bases at J, with 14 bases between the two ends. This CDR3 has 16 residues. Germline V lookup: CDR1 MGHRA, CDR2 YSYEKL. In DNA, the CDR3 is TGCGCCAGCAGCCAAGTCGGGAGAGGGGAGACCGGGGAGCTGTTTTTT. Its protein is CASSQVGRGETGELFF.

In its sample, this clonotype was seen a few times. The rearrangement links TRBV15 to TRBJ2-5; a weak D match, TRBD2 (5 bases). The CDR3 is 13 amino acids. V was clipped by 4 bases and J by 3 bases, with 9 bases between them. The V gene's germline CDR1 is LNHNV and CDR2 YYDKDF (reference sequence). CDR3 amino acids: CATSTGMKETQYF. The CDR3, as DNA: TGTGCCACCAGCACGGGAATGAAAGAGACCCAGTACTTC.

In this sample, this clonotype turned up many times. The chain uses TRBV11-2 and TRBJ1-1; unclear D gene. The CDR3 extends over 12 amino acids. V shed 1 base and J shed 11 bases, with 11 bases lying between them. CDR1 SGHAT and CDR2 FQNNGV come from the germline V gene. CDR3 protein: CASSLGSTVAFF. The CDR3 DNA reads TGTGCCAGCAGCTTAGGATCCACGGTCGCTTTCTTT. Full variable domain (missing parts from reference TRBV11-2 and TRBJ1-1): EAGVAQSPRYKIIEKRQSVAFWCNPISGHATLYWYQQILGQGPKLLIQFQNNGVVDDSQLPKDRFSAERLKGVDSTLKIQPAKLEDSAVYLCASSLGSTVAFFGQGTRLTVV.

The chain carries TRBV6-1 and TRBJ2-5; D possibly corresponds to TRBD2 (7 bases). This CDR3 spans 14 amino acids. V was shortened by 5 bases and J by 5 bases, with 15 bases between the two germline ends. In germline, CDR1 is MNHNS, CDR2 SASEGT. This CDR3 reads CASSRGGTGETQYF. In nucleotides, the CDR3 is TGTGCCAGCAGTAGGGGGGGGACCGGGGAGACCCAGTACTTC.

The chain has TRBV7-2 and TRBJ1-2; no reliable D call. V lost 0 bases to trimming and J lost 6 bases, with 8 bases between them. This CDR3 has 13 amino acids. Germline CDR1 is SGHTA and CDR2 is FQGNSA. CDR3 nucleotides: TGTGCCAGCAGCTTAGCCGTGGCAGATGGCTACACCTTC. Its translation is CASSLAVADGYTF.

This clonotype appeared once. One end of the junction fails to match germline, which may point to a read error. The genes are TRBV6-6 and TRBJ1-2; D remains unclear. Germline V gene sequence: CDR1 MNHNY, CDR2 SVGAGI (reference sequence). The CDR3 covers 12 residues. The CDR3 nucleotides are TGTGCCATCAGTGAGTTTGCAGGTGGCTACACCTTC. Translation gives CAISEFAGGYTF.

This clonotype was recorded many times. This sequence joins TRBV19 and TRBJ1-4; D might be TRBD1 (5 bases). V was clipped by 1 base and J by 5 bases, with 14 bases between them. CDR1 and CDR2 (germline): LNHDA, SQIVND (reference sequence). The CDR3 runs to 16 residues. CDR3 residues: CASSIAPGRRNEKLFF. DNA for the CDR3: TGTGCCAGTAGTATAGCCCCGGGACGGAGGAATGAAAAACTGTTTTTT.

The V call is TRBV7-3, the J call TRBJ1-2, with D hard to call. Trimming took off 3 bases at V and 4 bases at J, with 27 bases between the two ends. Germline CDR1 is SGHTA and CDR2 is FQGTGA. There are 19 residues in the CDR3. Here the CDR3 reads CASSLGVLPPDTAAYGYTF. CDR3 sequence (DNA): TGTGCCAGCAGCTTGGGAGTTCTCCCCCCGGATACCGCGGCCTATGGCTACACCTTC.

For this clonotype: A much bigger clone sits one base away, suggesting this may be a read error. The J gene is TRBJ1-6, the V gene TRBV10-3; D ambiguous. V lost 6 bases and J 4 bases, leaving 7 bases between the germline ends. The CDR3 sequence is 13 residues long. The V gene's germline CDR1 is ENHRY and CDR2 SYGVKD. The CDR3 DNA follows: TGTGCCATCAGGAACAATTATAATTCACCCCTCCACTTT. Residues: CAIRNNYNSPLHF.

The V and J genes are TRBV10-2 and TRBJ1-2; weak D call: TRBD1 (5 bases). Trimming removed 2 bases from V and 4 bases from J, with 8 bases in between. Germline CDR1 WSHSY, CDR2 SAAADI. The CDR3 totals 13 residues. CDR3 sequence reads: CASSELRGYGYTF. Written as DNA, the CDR3 is TGCGCCAGCAGTGAGCTGAGGGGCTATGGCTACACCTTC.

This clonotype was seen a single time. The chain couples TRBV11-2 to TRBJ2-5; D perhaps matches TRBD2 (5 bases). CDR1 SGHAT and CDR2 FQNNGV come from the germline V gene. The CDR3 length is 14 residues. V lost 5 bases to trimming and J lost 5 bases, with 15 bases between them. Written as DNA, the CDR3 is TGTGCCAGCAGCCACGGACGGGGAGCGGAGACCCAGTACTTC. It translates to CASSHGRGAETQYF.

This clonotype has at least ten counts. The chain joins TRBV19 to TRBJ1-5; D is uncertain. V gave up 2 bases and J gave up 5 bases, with 10 bases separating them. The CDR3 is 14 residues long. Per germline, CDR1 LNHDA and CDR2 SQIVND (reference sequence). The chain's CDR3 is CASSISGGDQPQHF. The CDR3 DNA reads TGTGCCAGTAGTATATCCGGAGGAGATCAGCCCCAGCATTTT.

This chain uses TRBV10-3 with TRBJ2-5, with 11 bases lining up with TRBD2. The CDR3 spans 20 residues. Germline trimming cut 10 bases from V and 5 bases from J; bases unmatched to any gene: 27. Per the germline V gene, CDR1 is ENHRY and CDR2 is SYGVKD. CDR3: CATASGRIFIISSRSETQYF. CDR3 nucleotides: TGTGCCACGGCTAGCGGGAGGATCTTCATAATATCTTCAAGATCGGAGACCCAGTACTTC.

There are a few counts of this clonotype. The V and J genes are TRBV10-3 and TRBJ1-2; D not certain. Trimming left V 3 bases short and J 7 bases short, with 18 bases between. Germline V gene lookup returns CDR1 ENHRY and CDR2 SYGVKD. The CDR3 spans 15 residues. In DNA, the CDR3 is TGTGCCATCAGTGACCGCGGGCAGCCTTCGGGTGGCTACACCTTC. Amino acids: CAISDRGQPSGGYTF.

Ten or more counts support this clonotype. The chain links TRBV6-4 to TRBJ2-3; D might be TRBD1 (6 bases). CDR3 length: 13 amino acids. CDR1 and CDR2 from the germline V gene are MRHNA and SNTAGT. Trimming removed 0 bases from V and 15 bases from J, with 16 bases in between. The CDR3 nucleotides read TGTGCCAGCAGTGACTCGATTGGACAGCACACCTATTTT. It specifies CASSDSIGQHTYF.

At least ten counts were recorded for this clonotype. This chain connects TRBV28 to TRBJ2-7, with 7 bases aligning to TRBD1. CDR1 is MDHEN and CDR2 is SYDVKM in the germline V gene. The CDR3 sequence is 14 residues long. The V and J ends lost 3 bases and 9 bases, in that order; junction bases with no gene match: 11. The CDR3: CASSFAARQGWQYF. The CDR3 DNA reads as TGTGCCAGCAGTTTTGCGGCCCGACAGGGCTGGCAGTACTTC.

This clonotype was found a few times. At one boundary the junction diverges from the germline segment, which might be a read error. The V gene is TRBV7-9, the J gene TRBJ2-7; 7 bases align to TRBD1. There are 17 residues in the CDR3. Germline CDR1 reads SEHNR; CDR2 reads FQNEAQ (reference sequence). The CDR3 protein is CAGSTRKRQGQSYEQYF. As DNA, the CDR3 is TGTGCCGGCAGCACCCGCAAAAGACAGGGCCAATCCTACGAGCAGTACTTC.

This sequence joins TRBV7-9 and TRBJ2-5, with 8 positions matching TRBD2. V lost 5 bases and J lost 4; bases outside the gene matches: 15. The CDR3 runs 17 residues. Germline V gives CDR1 SEHNR, CDR2 FQNEAQ (reference sequence). CDR3 coding DNA: TGTGCCAGCAGCCCCCGGAATAGCGGGAAAGGTGTAGAGACCCAGTACTTC. Its protein product is CASSPRNSGKGVETQYF.

The chain couples TRBV4-1 to TRBJ1-1; D gene ambiguous. V was shortened by 0 bases and J by 7 bases, with 9 bases between the two germline ends. The germline V gene has CDR1 MGHRA and CDR2 YSYEKL. This CDR3 is 13 amino acids long. The CDR3 region is CASSQELQDEAFF. The CDR3 nucleotides read TGCGCCAGCAGCCAAGAGCTCCAGGATGAAGCTTTCTTT.

This clonotype was detected many times. The chain carries TRBV10-3 and TRBJ1-4; TRBD1 might be the D (5 bases). Trimming stripped 3 bases from V and 5 bases from J, with 16 bases between. Per germline, CDR1 ENHRY and CDR2 SYGVKD. The CDR3 has 16 amino acids. The DNA of the CDR3 is TGTGCCATCAGTGATACTAGGGGCACCCCCAATGAAAAACTGTTTTTT. Protein product: CAISDTRGTPNEKLFF.